The 13 T cell receptor beta chains given below trace back to one sample, sequenced in a study of cytomegalovirus exposure and HLA in healthy donors. The study ran its PCR with 60 Vbeta and 13 Jbeta primers. Clones were sequenced by immunoSEQ multiplex PCR, and TCRdb holds only the in-frame ones, with some missing. This table holds more than 85,000 clones, approximately 72% found once. Sequencing was performed on PBMCs. These receptors were collected from a man aged 25 to 40 in good health and CMV-seronegative.

The rearrangement joins TRBV19 to TRBJ1-1; D gene uncertain. The length of the CDR3 is 14 residues. Trimming took 4 bases from V and 1 from J, leaving 10 bases between them. Germline assignment: CDR1 LNHDA and CDR2 SQIVND (reference sequence). CDR3 residues: CASSKPAQNTEAFF. The CDR3 DNA reads TGTGCCAGTAGTAAGCCAGCGCAGAACACTGAAGCTTTCTTT.

The CDR3 reads CASSLSPGSGWNEKLFF. In DNA, the CDR3 is TGTGCCAGCAGTTTATCCCCTGGATCGGGGTGGAATGAAAAACTGTTTTTT. The V gene is TRBV27, the J gene TRBJ1-4; no clear D. CDR1 is MNHEY and CDR2 is SMNVEV in the germline V gene (reference sequence). The CDR3 totals 17 residues. V gave up 0 bases and J gave up 5 bases, with 16 bases separating them. Based on the CDR3 plus reference TRBV27 and TRBJ1-4, the full variable domain is EAQVTQNPRYLITVTGKKLTVTCSQNMNHEYMSWYRQDPGLGLRQIYYSMNVEVTDKGDVPEGYKVSRKEKRNFPLILESPSPNQTSLYFCASSLSPGSGWNEKLFFGSGTQLSVL.

The rearrangement links TRBV19 to TRBJ1-2; D might be TRBD1 (6 bases). This CDR3 spans 14 amino acids. The V end was cut by 5 bases, the J end by 8 bases, with 18 bases between. Germline values: CDR1 LNHDA, CDR2 SQIVND (reference sequence). The CDR3 loop is CASSVGGAQGGYTF. In DNA, the CDR3 is TGTGCCAGTAGTGTCGGGGGGGCGCAGGGAGGCTACACCTTC. The whole variable domain, filled in from reference TRBV19 and TRBJ1-2, reads DGGITQSPKYLFRKEGQNVTLSCEQNLNHDAMYWYRQDPGQGLRLIYYSQIVNDFQKGDIAEGYSVSREKKESFPLTVTSAQKNPTAFYLCASSVGGAQGGYTFGSGTRLTVV.

The rearrangement links TRBV30 to TRBJ2-1; 11 bases agree with TRBD2. Trimming cost V 0 bases and J 6 bases; bases outside gene matches: 4. This CDR3 is 15 amino acids long. Germline V gene lookup returns CDR1 GTSNPN and CDR2 SVGIG (reference sequence). The CDR3 nucleotides read TGTGCCTGGAGTGTTGGTACTAGCGGGAGCAATGAGCAGTTCTTC. The encoded protein is CAWSVGTSGSNEQFF. The full variable domain, its missing parts supplied by reference TRBV30 and TRBJ2-1, is SQTIHQWPATLVQPVGSPLSLECTVEGTSNPNLYWYRQAAGRGLQLLFYSVGIGQISSEVPQNLSASRPQDRQFILSSKKLLLSDSGFYLCAWSVGTSGSNEQFFGPGTRLTVL.

The chain carries TRBV5-4 and TRBJ2-2, with 10 bases matching TRBD2. Germline trimming cut 4 bases from V and 2 bases from J; bases unmatched to any gene: 14. This CDR3 has 19 amino acids. Germline V CDR1 and CDR2: SGHNT, YYREEE (reference sequence). The CDR3 region is CASSHSSAGGPINTGELFF. CDR3 nucleotides: TGTGCCAGCAGCCACTCCTCAGCGGGGGGGCCGATTAACACCGGGGAGCTGTTTTTT.

V usage is TRBV19 and J usage is TRBJ1-5, with D maybe TRBD1 (6 bases). This CDR3 has 15 amino acids. V dropped 5 bases and J dropped 2 bases, with 13 bases sitting between them. Germline lookup yields CDR1 LNHDA and CDR2 SQIVND (reference sequence). This chain's CDR3 is CASSPPTGRNQPQHF. The CDR3 region has the DNA TGTGCCAGTAGTCCCCCGACAGGTCGCAATCAGCCCCAGCATTTT.

The V gene is TRBV7-8, the J gene TRBJ2-7; weak D call: TRBD2 (5 bases). Germline assignment: CDR1 SGHVS and CDR2 FQNEAQ. This CDR3 region has 16 residues. Trimming pared 5 bases from V and 2 bases from J, leaving 19 bases between. The CDR3 region is CASSLRPPGDPYEQYF. CDR3 nucleotides: TGTGCCAGCAGCCTGCGACCCCCCGGGGATCCCTACGAGCAGTACTTC.

The rearrangement uses TRBV5-1 and TRBJ2-3; 8 bases map to TRBD2. The CDR3 is 16 amino acids. CDR1 and CDR2 (germline): SGHRS, YFSETQ. V was clipped by 0 bases and J by 2 bases; unmatched bases: 5. CDR3 DNA: TGCGCCAGCAGCTTGGTTAGCGGGGCCCCCACAGATACGCAGTATTTT. Its translation: CASSLVSGAPTDTQYF.

J is TRBJ2-7 and V is TRBV28; 9 nucleotides agree with TRBD2. Trimming removed 2 bases from V and 0 bases from J; junction bases left unmatched: 5. The CDR3 has 16 amino acids. CDR1 and CDR2 (germline): MDHEN, SYDVKM. The CDR3 reads CASSLASGISSYEQYF. CDR3 coding DNA: TGTGCCAGCAGTTTAGCTAGCGGGATTAGCTCCTACGAGCAGTACTTC.

The V and J genes are TRBV29-1 and TRBJ2-3, with TRBD2 identical over 8 bases. The CDR3 contains 18 residues. V gave up 1 base and J gave up 3 bases; unmatched junction bases: 15. Germline CDR1 is SQVTM and CDR2 is ANQGSEA. In DNA, the CDR3 is TGCAGCGTTGAAGGTGCGGGGTCGGGGGGGGCGCCGACAGATACGCAGTATTTT. Encoded protein: CSVEGAGSGGAPTDTQYF.

V usage is TRBV6-6 and J usage is TRBJ1-2; 7 bases line up with TRBD1. Germline lookup yields CDR1 MNHNY and CDR2 SVGAGI (reference sequence). V trimming: 6 bases; J trimming: 6 bases; junction bases outside the gene matches: 10. The CDR3 totals 14 residues. The CDR3, as DNA: TGTGCCAGCAGCCTTTCTGACAGGGCTGATGGCTACACCTTC. Translated, it gives CASSLSDRADGYTF.

The V call is TRBV5-1, the J call TRBJ2-1; 8 bases match TRBD1. This CDR3 region has 15 residues. Germline CDR1 SGHRS, CDR2 YFSETQ. The junction had 6 bases not matched to a gene; V was cut back by 0 bases and J by 7 bases. CDR3 in DNA: TGCGCCAGCAGCTTGGAAGGGACAGGTACTAATGAGCAGTTCTTC. This codes for CASSLEGTGTNEQFF. Full variable domain (remainder filled in from reference TRBV5-1 and TRBJ2-1): KAGVTQTPRYLIKTRGQQVTLSCSPISGHRSVSWYQQTPGQGLQFLFEYFSETQRNKGNFPGRFSGRQFSNSRSEMNVSTLELGDSALYLCASSLEGTGTNEQFFGPGTRLTVL.

The gene calls are TRBV13 and TRBJ2-7, with 14 nucleotides matching TRBD2. In germline, CDR1 is PRHDT, CDR2 FYEKMQ (reference sequence). The CDR3 spans 16 residues. Unmatched junction bases numbered 7, after V lost 5 bases and J lost 4 bases. CDR3 protein: CASSATTSGRAYEQYF. CDR3 nucleotides: TGTGCCAGCAGCGCCACGACTAGCGGGAGGGCTTACGAGCAGTACTTC. Filled out from reference TRBV13 and TRBJ2-7, the complete variable domain reads AAGVIQSPRHLIKEKRETATLKCYPIPRHDTVYWYQQGPGQDPQFLISFYEKMQSDKGSIPDRFSAQQFSDYHSELNMSSLELGDSALYFCASSATTSGRAYEQYFGPGTRLTVT.